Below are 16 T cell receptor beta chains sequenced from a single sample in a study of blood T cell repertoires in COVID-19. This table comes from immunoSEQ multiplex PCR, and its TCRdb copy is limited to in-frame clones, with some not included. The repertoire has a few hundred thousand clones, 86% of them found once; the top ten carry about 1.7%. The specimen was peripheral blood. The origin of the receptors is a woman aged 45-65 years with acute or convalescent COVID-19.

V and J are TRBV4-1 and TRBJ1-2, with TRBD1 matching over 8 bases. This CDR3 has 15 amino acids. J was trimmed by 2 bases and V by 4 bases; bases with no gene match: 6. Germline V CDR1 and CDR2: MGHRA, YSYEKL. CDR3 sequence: CASSPGTGRNYGYTF. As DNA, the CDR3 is TGCGCCAGCAGCCCGGGGACAGGTCGGAACTATGGCTACACCTTC.

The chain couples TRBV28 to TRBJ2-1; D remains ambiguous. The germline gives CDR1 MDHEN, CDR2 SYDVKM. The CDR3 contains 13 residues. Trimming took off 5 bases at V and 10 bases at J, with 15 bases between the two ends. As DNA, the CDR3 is TGTGCCAGCAGTCCCCCCACACCGAAGGAGCAGTTCTTC. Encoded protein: CASSPPTPKEQFF.

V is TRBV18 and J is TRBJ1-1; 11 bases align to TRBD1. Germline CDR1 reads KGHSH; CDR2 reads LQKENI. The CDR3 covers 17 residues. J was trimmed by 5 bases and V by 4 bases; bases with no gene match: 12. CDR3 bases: TGTGCCAGCTCACTACAAACCATCGGGACAGGGGGGACTGAAGCTTTCTTT. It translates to CASSLQTIGTGGTEAFF.

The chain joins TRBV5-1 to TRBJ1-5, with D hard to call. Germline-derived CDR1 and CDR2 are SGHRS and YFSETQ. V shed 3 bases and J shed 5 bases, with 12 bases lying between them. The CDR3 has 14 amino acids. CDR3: CASSSSGVDQPQHF. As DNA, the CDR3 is TGCGCCAGCAGCTCCTCCGGGGTCGATCAGCCCCAGCATTTT.

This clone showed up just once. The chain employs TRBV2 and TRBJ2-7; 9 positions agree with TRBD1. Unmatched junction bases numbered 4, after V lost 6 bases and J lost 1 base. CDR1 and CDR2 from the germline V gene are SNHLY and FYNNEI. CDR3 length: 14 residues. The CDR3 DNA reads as TGTGCCAGCAGACCCGGGACAGGGTCCTACGAGCAGTACTTC. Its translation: CASRPGTGSYEQYF.

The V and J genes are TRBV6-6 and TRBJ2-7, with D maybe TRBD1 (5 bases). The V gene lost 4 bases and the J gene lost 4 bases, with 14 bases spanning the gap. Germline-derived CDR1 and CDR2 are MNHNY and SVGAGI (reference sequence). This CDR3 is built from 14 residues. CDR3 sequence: CASSSDSFGYEQYF. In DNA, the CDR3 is TGTGCCAGCAGTTCCGACAGTTTCGGTTACGAGCAGTACTTC.

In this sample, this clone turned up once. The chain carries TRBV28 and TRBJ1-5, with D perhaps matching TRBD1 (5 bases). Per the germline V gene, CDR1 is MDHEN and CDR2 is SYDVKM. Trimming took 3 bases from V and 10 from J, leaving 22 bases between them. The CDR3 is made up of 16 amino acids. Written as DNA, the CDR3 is TGTGCCAGCAGTTTTCTCTCCCAAGGGGTTATAGAACCCCAGCATTTT. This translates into CASSFLSQGVIEPQHF.

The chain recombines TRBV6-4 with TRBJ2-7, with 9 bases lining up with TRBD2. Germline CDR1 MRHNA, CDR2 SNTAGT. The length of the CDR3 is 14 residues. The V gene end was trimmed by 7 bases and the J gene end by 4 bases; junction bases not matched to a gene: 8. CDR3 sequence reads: CASIGTSRRYEQYF. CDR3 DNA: TGTGCCAGCATTGGGACTAGCCGAAGGTACGAGCAGTACTTC.

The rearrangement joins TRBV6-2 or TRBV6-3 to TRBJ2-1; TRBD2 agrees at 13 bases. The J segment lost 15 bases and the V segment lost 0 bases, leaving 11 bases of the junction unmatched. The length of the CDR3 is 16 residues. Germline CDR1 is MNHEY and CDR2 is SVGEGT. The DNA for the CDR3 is TGTGCCAGCAGTTACTCCGGACTAGCGGGAGAATTTAGTCCGTTCTTC. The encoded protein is CASSYSGLAGEFSPFF.

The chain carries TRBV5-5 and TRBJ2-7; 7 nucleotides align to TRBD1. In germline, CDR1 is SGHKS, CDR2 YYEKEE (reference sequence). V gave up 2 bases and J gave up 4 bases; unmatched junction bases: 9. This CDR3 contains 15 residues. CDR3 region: CASSFDPGQLYEQYF. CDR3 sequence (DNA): TGTGCCAGCAGCTTTGATCCGGGACAGCTGTACGAGCAGTACTTC.

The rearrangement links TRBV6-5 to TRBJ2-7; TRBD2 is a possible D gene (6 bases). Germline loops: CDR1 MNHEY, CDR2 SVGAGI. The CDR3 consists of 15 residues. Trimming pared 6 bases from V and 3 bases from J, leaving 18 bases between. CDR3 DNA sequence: TGTGCCAGCAGAACCGATCCGGGACTGCACTACGAGCAGTACTTC. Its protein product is CASRTDPGLHYEQYF.

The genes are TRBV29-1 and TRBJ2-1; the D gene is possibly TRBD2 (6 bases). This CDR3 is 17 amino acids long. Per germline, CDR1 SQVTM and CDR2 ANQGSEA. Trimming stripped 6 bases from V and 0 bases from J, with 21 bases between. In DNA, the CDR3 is TGCAGCGTCCGTGCCCGCAAATCTAGCGTCTCCTACAATGAGCAGTTCTTC. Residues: CSVRARKSSVSYNEQFF.

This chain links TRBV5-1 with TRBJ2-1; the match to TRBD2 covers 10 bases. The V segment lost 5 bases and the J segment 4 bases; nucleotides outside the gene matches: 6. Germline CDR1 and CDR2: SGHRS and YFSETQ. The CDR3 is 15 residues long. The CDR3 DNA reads TGCGCCAGCAGTTCCGGACTAGCGGTGTACAATGAGCAGTTCTTC. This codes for CASSSGLAVYNEQFF.

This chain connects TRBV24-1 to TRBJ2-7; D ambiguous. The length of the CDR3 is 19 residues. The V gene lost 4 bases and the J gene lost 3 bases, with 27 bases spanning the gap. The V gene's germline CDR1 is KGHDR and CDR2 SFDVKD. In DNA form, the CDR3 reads TGTGCCACCAGTGACCCCCCAGCCTTCCGAGCGCAACCTCTCTACGAGCAGTACTTC. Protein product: CATSDPPAFRAQPLYEQYF.

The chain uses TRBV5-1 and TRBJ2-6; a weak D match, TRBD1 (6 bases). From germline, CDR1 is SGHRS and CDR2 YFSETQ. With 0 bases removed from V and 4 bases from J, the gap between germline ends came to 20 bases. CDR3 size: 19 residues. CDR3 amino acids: CASSLGGTPLGAGANVLTF. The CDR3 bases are TGCGCCAGCAGCTTGGGAGGGACACCTTTAGGGGCAGGGGCCAACGTCCTGACTTTC.

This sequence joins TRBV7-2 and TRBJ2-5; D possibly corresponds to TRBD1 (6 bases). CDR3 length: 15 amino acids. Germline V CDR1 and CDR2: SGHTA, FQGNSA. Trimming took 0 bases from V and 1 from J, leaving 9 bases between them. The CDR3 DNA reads TGTGCCAGCAGCTTAGCGGGGGCCGTCCAAGAGACCCAGTACTTC. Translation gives CASSLAGAVQETQYF.